The 30 T cell receptor beta chains given below trace back to one sample, sequenced in a study of CD8 T cells in ankylosing spondylitis. One entry per CDR3 protein results from TCRdb running MiXCR on the 5' RACE reads. Among about 150,000 distinct CDR3 sequences listed, around a third were seen once. Sequenced: synovial fluid, either unsorted or a sorted T cell fraction (not recorded which). These receptors all stem from a male donor with ankylosing spondylitis.

V usage is TRBV29-1 and J usage is TRBJ2-3; 10 bases are a match to TRBD2. With V trimmed by 7 bases and J by 0 bases, 10 bases remained unmatched. The length of the CDR3 is 16 residues. Germline V gene lookup returns CDR1 SQVTM and CDR2 ANQGSEA. CDR3 protein: CSGDGLAGGSTDTQYF. As DNA, the CDR3 is TGCAGCGGTGACGGGTTAGCGGGAGGCAGCACAGATACGCAGTATTTT.

CDR3 sequence (DNA): TGTGCCAGCAGTCCCTCGTCGGCGAACACTGAAGCTTTCTTT. Translated: CASSPSSANTEAFF. The chain has TRBV6-4 and TRBJ1-1; D not resolved. CDR1 is MRHNA and CDR2 is SNTAGT in the germline V gene. Deletions cut 5 bases from V and 1 base from J, with 11 bases between. The CDR3 runs 14 residues.

This clonotype was seen once. This chain connects TRBV20-1 to TRBJ1-4; D is unresolved. The CDR3 loop spans 14 amino acids. Germline V lookup: CDR1 DFQATT, CDR2 SNEGSKA (reference sequence). V was shortened by 4 bases and J by 10 bases, with 19 bases between the two germline ends. In DNA, the CDR3 is TGCAGTGCTATGGCTCTTCTAGAGGCAGGAAAACTGTTTTTT. It codes for CSAMALLEAGKLFF.

This clonotype was seen ten or more times. V is TRBV27 and J is TRBJ2-7; 9 positions match TRBD1. J lost 3 bases, V lost 0 bases, and 15 bases had no gene match. The germline CDR1 and CDR2 sequences are MNHEY and SMNVEV (reference sequence). This CDR3 has 19 amino acids. The CDR3 here is CASSLSKGSDRGRYYEQYF. In nucleotides, the CDR3 is TGTGCCAGCAGTTTATCGAAAGGGTCGGACAGGGGAAGGTACTACGAGCAGTACTTC.

This chain connects TRBV20-1 to TRBJ2-3, with D tentatively TRBD2 (7 bases). The CDR3 consists of 16 residues. CDR1 and CDR2 from the germline V gene are DFQATT and SNEGSKA (reference sequence). V lost 4 bases and J lost 0, with 17 bases in between. CDR3 amino acids: CSATRGTTPSTDTQYF. The CDR3 region has the DNA TGCAGTGCTACTAGGGGGACTACCCCCAGCACAGATACGCAGTATTTT.

The chain has TRBV2 and TRBJ1-2, with D perhaps matching TRBD1 (5 bases). Germline CDR1 is SNHLY and CDR2 is FYNNEI. V lost 1 base, J lost 2 bases, and 8 bases lay in between. CDR3 length: 14 residues. The DNA for the CDR3 is TGTGCCAGCAGTGAAGAGAGGGGAAACTATGGCTACACCTTC. Encoded protein: CASSEERGNYGYTF.

The CDR3 coding sequence is TGCAGTGCTAGAGAGGCGGGACAGGGAATGACATATGAGCAGTTCTTC. This codes for CSAREAGQGMTYEQFF. V and J are TRBV20-1 and TRBJ2-1, with TRBD1 matching 9 bases. Germline CDR1 is DFQATT and CDR2 is SNEGSKA (reference sequence). There are 16 residues in the CDR3. V shed 0 bases, J shed 8 bases, and the junction held 11 bases outside the gene matches.

The CDR3 DNA reads as TGTGCCAGCAGCCCTGGGACTAGCGGGAGCATGGGGTCCTACGAGCAGTACTTC. Translating it yields CASSPGTSGSMGSYEQYF. The V and J genes are TRBV11-2 and TRBJ2-7; 14 bases agree with TRBD2. The CDR3 covers 18 residues. The V and J ends lost 5 bases and 1 base, in that order; junction bases with no gene match: 10. Germline V gives CDR1 SGHAT, CDR2 FQNNGV. Full variable domain (remainder filled in from reference TRBV11-2 and TRBJ2-7): EAGVAQSPRYKIIEKRQSVAFWCNPISGHATLYWYQQILGQGPKLLIQFQNNGVVDDSQLPKDRFSAERLKGVDSTLKIQPAKLEDSAVYLCASSPGTSGSMGSYEQYFGPGTRLTVT.

The CDR3 DNA reads TGTGCCAGCAGCCGGACTAGCGGGGGGTTGGGGGATGAGCAGTTCTTC. Its protein product is CASSRTSGGLGDEQFF. The V and J genes are TRBV7-9 and TRBJ2-1, with 14 bases that match TRBD2. This CDR3 region has 16 residues. Germline lookup yields CDR1 SEHNR and CDR2 FQNEAQ (reference sequence). Trimming at V came to 5 bases and at J to 8 bases, leaving 8 bases not matched to a gene.

This clonotype was found a few times. The genes are TRBV11-3 and TRBJ2-1; 9 bases are a match to TRBD2. Germline-derived CDR1 and CDR2 are SGHNT and YENEEA. This CDR3 spans 16 amino acids. The trim removed 1 base at V and 7 bases at J, leaving 8 bases unmatched. The CDR3 loop is CASSLGWRGGLNEQFF. CDR3 sequence (DNA): TGTGCCAGCAGCTTAGGTTGGCGGGGGGGGCTTAATGAGCAGTTCTTC.

This clonotype was observed at least ten times. The J gene is TRBJ1-2, the V gene TRBV28, with 7 bases lining up with TRBD1. The trim removed 5 bases at V and 4 bases at J, leaving 4 bases unmatched. The CDR3 contains 13 residues. Germline CDR1 reads MDHEN; CDR2 reads SYDVKM. CDR3 loop: CASSLDRTYGYTF. CDR3 nucleotides: TGTGCCAGCAGTCTGGACAGGACCTATGGCTACACCTTC.

This clonotype was detected only once. The chain recombines TRBV30 with TRBJ2-1; 11 bases line up with TRBD2. The V and J ends lost 8 bases and 6 bases, in that order; junction bases with no gene match: 6. The CDR3 covers 13 residues. The germline CDR1 and CDR2 sequences are GTSNPN and SVGIG (reference sequence). The CDR3: CARRLAGSNEQFF. In DNA form, the CDR3 reads TGTGCCCGAAGACTAGCGGGATCCAATGAGCAGTTCTTC.

This clonotype has just a few counts. The chain is built from TRBV11-2 and TRBJ2-1; D is possibly TRBD1 (6 bases). The CDR3 totals 11 residues. With 7 bases removed from V and 12 bases from J, the gap between germline ends came to 13 bases. Germline values: CDR1 SGHAT, CDR2 FQNNGV. CDR3 in DNA: TGTGCCAGCACCACCGGGACACTGCAGTTCTTC. Protein: CASTTGTLQFF.

The genes are TRBV5-1 and TRBJ2-4, with TRBD1 identical over 9 bases. The V gene end was trimmed by 7 bases and the J gene end by 0 bases; junction bases not matched to a gene: 11. CDR3 length: 17 amino acids. Germline V gene data show CDR1 as SGHRS and CDR2 as YFSETQ. CDR3 nucleotide sequence: TGCGCCAGCGCACCTACGGGACAGGGACTAGCCAAAAACATTCAGTACTTC. It yields the protein CASAPTGQGLAKNIQYF.

This chain uses TRBV30 with TRBJ2-7; perhaps TRBD1 as D (5 bases). Trimming shortened V by 4 bases and J by 3 bases, and 13 bases separated the two germline ends. The CDR3 loop spans 13 amino acids. Germline assignment: CDR1 GTSNPN and CDR2 SVGIG (reference sequence). CDR3 DNA sequence: TGTGCCTGGAATCAAGGGGATAGCTACGAGCAGTACTTC. Translated, it gives CAWNQGDSYEQYF.

This clonotype was seen at least ten times. This sequence joins TRBV7-2 and TRBJ2-5; the D is unclear. This CDR3 has 12 amino acids. Trimming removed 6 bases from V and 5 bases from J, with 10 bases in between. Germline-derived CDR1 and CDR2 are SGHTA and FQGNSA. Written as DNA, the CDR3 is TGTGCCAGCAGTGGGGTGGGGGAGACCCAGTACTTC. Amino acid sequence: CASSGVGETQYF. Together with reference TRBV7-2 and TRBJ2-5, the CDR3 gives the full variable domain: GAGVSQSPSNKVTEKGKDVELRCDPISGHTALYWYRQSLGQGLEFLIYFQGNSAPDKSGLPSDRFSAERTGGSVSTLTIQRTQQEDSAVYLCASSGVGETQYFGPGTRLLVL.

This clonotype was found many times. CDR3 sequence: CASSYSNQPQHF. For the CDR3, the DNA is TGTGCCAGCAGCTATAGCAATCAGCCCCAGCATTTT. The rearrangement joins TRBV7-2 to TRBJ1-5; D gene uncertain. Germline V lookup: CDR1 SGHTA, CDR2 FQGNSA. Trimming pared 4 bases from V and 0 bases from J, leaving 1 base between. The CDR3 is made up of 12 amino acids.

The genes are TRBV5-1 and TRBJ1-1, with D perhaps matching TRBD1 (5 bases). CDR1 is SGHRS, CDR2 YFSETQ, per germline. The CDR3 loop spans 14 amino acids. Between the trimmed V and J ends, which lost 3 bases and 0 bases, there was a span of 9 bases. The CDR3 DNA is TGCGCCAGCAGCTCGGGGGTTCTGAACACTGAAGCTTTCTTT. As protein: CASSSGVLNTEAFF. Supplemented by reference TRBV5-1 and TRBJ1-1, the full variable domain reads KAGVTQTPRYLIKTRGQQVTLSCSPISGHRSVSWYQQTPGQGLQFLFEYFSETQRNKGNFPGRFSGRQFSNSRSEMNVSTLELGDSALYLCASSSGVLNTEAFFGQGTRLTVV.

V and J are TRBV24-1 and TRBJ1-1; D gene unclear. CDR3 length: 11 residues. Germline lookup yields CDR1 KGHDR and CDR2 SFDVKD. Trimming stripped 6 bases from V and 2 bases from J, with 3 bases between. The CDR3 DNA follows: TGTGCCACCAGTAAAAACACTGAAGCTTTCTTT. Its translation is CATSKNTEAFF.

The rearrangement links TRBV30 to TRBJ1-4; D unclear. Germline V gives CDR1 GTSNPN, CDR2 SVGIG (reference sequence). The CDR3 sequence is 15 residues long. The V end was cut by 1 base, the J end by 5 bases, with 14 bases between. The CDR3 bases are TGTGCCTGGAGTGGTATCGGGGTCCTGAATGAAAAACTGTTTTTT. Protein product: CAWSGIGVLNEKLFF.

The gene calls are TRBV15 and TRBJ1-4; D remains ambiguous. Trimming pared 0 bases from V and 8 bases from J, leaving 10 bases between. The CDR3 loop spans 14 amino acids. CDR1 LNHNV and CDR2 YYDKDF come from the germline V gene (reference sequence). This chain's CDR3 is CATSRDSVGEKLFF. The DNA of the CDR3 is TGTGCCACCAGCAGAGATAGTGTGGGAGAAAAACTGTTTTTT.

This rearrangement joins TRBV5-1 to TRBJ2-7, with TRBD1 matching over 8 bases. This CDR3 is 14 amino acids long. V shed 4 bases and J 5 bases; nucleotides not matched to a gene: 8. From germline, CDR1 is SGHRS and CDR2 YFSETQ. The CDR3 DNA is TGCGCCAGCAGCAGGGGGCCGACAGGGGACGAGCAGTACTTC. This encodes CASSRGPTGDEQYF. Drawing the rest from reference TRBV5-1 and TRBJ2-7, the complete variable domain is KAGVTQTPRYLIKTRGQQVTLSCSPISGHRSVSWYQQTPGQGLQFLFEYFSETQRNKGNFPGRFSGRQFSNSRSEMNVSTLELGDSALYLCASSRGPTGDEQYFGPGTRLTVT.

The rearrangement uses TRBV20-1 and TRBJ2-5; 7 bases align to TRBD1. The CDR3 runs to 14 residues. CDR1 and CDR2 (germline): DFQATT, SNEGSKA (reference sequence). V lost 4 bases, J lost 3 bases, and 8 bases stayed unmatched. The chain's CDR3 is CSAKGQIHKETQYF. In DNA, the CDR3 is TGCAGTGCTAAGGGACAGATCCACAAAGAGACCCAGTACTTC.

The rearrangement links TRBV4-2 to TRBJ2-2; D unclear. CDR3 length: 13 amino acids. Germline values: CDR1 LGHNA, CDR2 YNFKEQ. Deletions cut 6 bases from V and 5 bases from J, with 10 bases between. This chain's CDR3 is CASRNIGTGELFF. CDR3 sequence (DNA): TGTGCCAGCAGAAACATAGGGACCGGGGAGCTGTTTTTT.

The table lists this clonotype with a few counts. This chain connects TRBV14 to TRBJ1-1; D call uncertain. The CDR3 consists of 14 residues. The V end was cut by 4 bases, the J end by 0 bases, with 9 bases between. CDR1 and CDR2 from the germline V gene are SGHDN and FVKESK. Here the CDR3 reads CASSPAKLNTEAFF. CDR3 sequence (DNA): TGTGCCAGCAGCCCCGCGAAGTTGAACACTGAAGCTTTCTTT.

The V call is TRBV12-3 or TRBV12-4, the J call TRBJ2-2, with unresolved D. V was cut by 5 bases and J by 5 bases, with 12 bases left in between. The CDR3 extends over 14 amino acids. CDR3 region: CASSPWEGTGELFF. DNA of the CDR3: TGTGCCAGCAGTCCTTGGGAAGGGACCGGGGAGCTGTTTTTT.

Only a few counts were recorded for this clonotype. CDR3 nucleotide sequence: TGCGCCAGCAGCAGGGGACTAGCGGGGAGCCTTGAGGACGAGCAGTACTTC. Protein sequence: CASSRGLAGSLEDEQYF. J is TRBJ2-7 and V is TRBV5-1, with 13 nucleotides matching TRBD2. The CDR3 covers 17 residues. Germline V gives CDR1 SGHRS, CDR2 YFSETQ. The V gene end was trimmed by 4 bases and the J gene end by 5 bases; junction bases not matched to a gene: 12.

The chain uses TRBV6-6 and TRBJ1-1, with D maybe TRBD1 (5 bases). Trimming removed 7 bases at V and 1 base at J, with 10 bases between. Germline V CDR1 and CDR2: MNHNY, SVGAGI (reference sequence). The CDR3 length is 13 residues. Here the CDR3 DNA reads TGTGCCAGCAACTGGCAGGGGAACACTGAAGCTTTCTTT. Protein product: CASNWQGNTEAFF.

This clonotype has ten or more counts. The genes are TRBV4-3 and TRBJ1-1, with 8 bases aligning to TRBD1. Germline CDR1 is LGHNA and CDR2 is YSLEER. Trimming removed 0 bases from V and 3 bases from J; junction bases left unmatched: 3. CDR3 length: 15 amino acids. The DNA of the CDR3 is TGCGCCAGCAGCCAAGAAGGACAGGGTCACACTGAAGCTTTCTTT. As protein: CASSQEGQGHTEAFF.

This clonotype was seen a handful of times. This chain links TRBV29-1 with TRBJ2-7, with TRBD1 matching 9 bases. The CDR3 is made up of 13 amino acids. V dropped 4 bases and J dropped 2; count of bases not matched to a gene: 3. Germline CDR1 and CDR2: SQVTM and ANQGSEA. CDR3 coding DNA: TGCAGCGTTGTAGGACAGGGGCCCTACGAGCAGTACTTC. This encodes CSVVGQGPYEQYF.